This T cell receptor beta chain was captured in a study of blood T cell repertoires in COVID-19. Clones were sequenced by immunoSEQ multiplex PCR, and TCRdb holds only the in-frame ones, with some missing. The sample has over 100,000 clones, roughly 89% seen once. V lost 5 bases and J lost 5, with 12 bases in between. The CDR3 is 12 amino acids. Germline CDR1 is GTSNPN and CDR2 is SVGIG (reference sequence). This clonotype was obtained from a woman aged 45-65 years with COVID-19, enrolled during active disease. V is TRBV30 and J is TRBJ1-1, with D unresolved. Sequences were obtained from peripheral blood. This CDR3 reads CAWCGGLTEAFF. The CDR3 DNA reads TGTGCCTGGTGTGGAGGGCTTACTGAAGCTTTCTTT.